Listed below are T cell receptor beta chains from one sample, sequenced in a study of Ad26.COV2.S vaccination and SARS-CoV-2 variants. Profiled with immunoSEQ multiplex PCR; TCRdb holds only in-frame clones, not every one. The sample has fewer than 900,000 clones; roughly nine tenths are singletons. This specimen was peripheral blood, taken in a trial of Ad26.COV2.S vaccine versus placebo. The receptor source for this set is a person aged 18-65 years who received the Ad26.COV2.S COVID-19 vaccine or a placebo. The CDR3 runs from the conserved cysteine through the conserved F or W. D genes are given only for firm matches. Clone sizes are given selectively: once, few, many, or a class where the clone is expanded.

abundance,j_gene,v_gene,d_gene,CDR3nt,CDR3aa
NA,TRBJ2-5,TRBV10-3,NA,TGTGCCATCAAGGGCAGGGGGGATCAAGAGACCCAGTACTTC,CAIKGRGDQETQYF
NA,TRBJ2-7,TRBV7-9,TRBD1,TGTGCCAGCAGCTTACCCGACAGGGGAGGAGGCTACGAGCAGTACTTC,CASSLPDRGGGYEQYF
NA,TRBJ2-6,TRBV4-3,NA,TGCGCCAGCAGCCAAGAGACAGGCCAAGCTCCGGGCTCTGGGGCCAACGTCCTGACTTTC,CASSQETGQAPGSGANVLTF
NA,TRBJ2-5,TRBV12-3/TRBV12-4,NA,TGTGCCAGCAGGCCTCAGGCGCGAGAGACCCAGTACTTC,CASRPQARETQYF
NA,TRBJ2-3,TRBV27,NA,TGTGCCAGCAGTTTATCGACGAGTGGTCAAGATACGCAGTATTTT,CASSLSTSGQDTQYF
NA,TRBJ2-1,TRBV27,NA,TGTGCCAGCAGGCGAGCATCTGAGCAGTTCTTC,CASRRASEQFF
NA,TRBJ1-6,TRBV5-1,TRBD1,TGCGCCAGCAGCGACAGGGTCTCCTATAATTCACCCCTCCACTTT,CASSDRVSYNSPLHF
NA,TRBJ1-2,TRBV5-1,NA,TGCGCCAGCAGCTTGGACACAGCTAACTATGGCTACACCTTC,CASSLDTANYGYTF
few,TRBJ2-3,TRBV18,TRBD2,TGTGCCAGCTCACCTCGTCCCACTAGCGGAAGCACAGATACGCAGTATTTT,CASSPRPTSGSTDTQYF
NA,TRBJ2-3,TRBV7-6,TRBD1,TGTGCCAGCAGCACCTGGCAGGGGGCGCGGACAGATACGCAGTATTTT,CASSTWQGARTDTQYF
once,TRBJ2-3,TRBV7-9,NA,TGTGCCAGCAGCCGAGCTGACTTCGGCACAGATACGCAGTATTTT,CASSRADFGTDTQYF
NA,TRBJ1-2,TRBV7-2,NA,TGTGCCAGCAGCTATGACCAAATCACTGGCTACACCTTC,CASSYDQITGYTF
NA,TRBJ2-7,TRBV6-5,TRBD1,TGTGCCAGCAGTTACTCCGGGACAGTTCCCTACGAGCAGTACTTC,CASSYSGTVPYEQYF
few,TRBJ1-5,TRBV10-3,NA,TGTGCCATCAGTAGGGAGAATCAGCCCCAGCATTTT,CAISRENQPQHF
NA,TRBJ2-1,TRBV21-1,NA,TGTGCCAGCAGCAAAAAGGGTCGACTAGCGCCCCCATGCAATGAGCAGTTCTTC,CASSKKGRLAPPCNEQFF
NA,TRBJ1-1,TRBV19,NA,TGTGCCAGTACGGGTCCTGTCGGGACTGAAGCTTTCTTT,CASTGPVGTEAFF
NA,TRBJ2-1,TRBV5-1,NA,TGCGCCAGCAGCTTGGGACAAAGTGGGGATGAGCAGTTCTTC,CASSLGQSGDEQFF
NA,TRBJ1-1,TRBV24-1,TRBD1,TGTGCCACCAGACCCCGGGACAGGGGTTTGAACACTGAAGCTTTCTTT,CATRPRDRGLNTEAFF
NA,TRBJ2-7,TRBV5-1,TRBD1,TGCGCCAGCAGCTTGGGGACAGGGCTTCCGATCAGCTCCTACGAGCAGTACTTC,CASSLGTGLPISSYEQYF
NA,TRBJ2-2,TRBV4-1,NA,TGCGCCAGCAGCCAAAGGGATGCCGGGGAGCTGTTTTTT,CASSQRDAGELFF
NA,TRBJ2-7,TRBV15,TRBD1,TGTGCCACCAGCAGCCCCGGGACAGGGTCAAACGAGCAGTACTTC,CATSSPGTGSNEQYF
NA,TRBJ1-5,TRBV7-9,NA,TGTGCCAGCAGCTCCTCAGGATATAGCAATCAGCCCCAGCATTTT,CASSSSGYSNQPQHF
NA,TRBJ1-5,TRBV30,TRBD1,TGTGCCTGGAAGCCTCCGGGACAGGGGCATCAGCCCCAGCATTTT,CAWKPPGQGHQPQHF
NA,TRBJ1-6,TRBV4-3,NA,TGCGCCAGCAGCCAAGTTGGGGCGCCCCAGGGTTCACCCCTCCACTTT,CASSQVGAPQGSPLHF
NA,TRBJ2-7,TRBV4-3,TRBD2,TGCGCCAGCAGCCAACTCTTCGGACTAGGCTACGAGCAGTACTTC,CASSQLFGLGYEQYF
few,TRBJ2-7,TRBV9,NA,TGTGCCAGCAGCGGAGGAGGGGTAGGGGAGCAGTACTTC,CASSGGGVGEQYF
NA,TRBJ1-1,TRBV6-4,TRBD1,TGTGCCAGCAGTGACTCCCAGGGGGCCCCTCTTGAAGCTTTCTTT,CASSDSQGAPLEAFF
NA,TRBJ2-5,TRBV5-5,NA,TGTGCCAGCAGCTTGAGTAGCGTCGAGACCCAGTACTTC,CASSLSSVETQYF
NA,TRBJ1-3,TRBV19,NA,TGTGCCAGTAGTATGACAAGCTCTGGAAACACCATATATTTT,CASSMTSSGNTIYF
NA,TRBJ1-6,TRBV7-3,NA,TGTGCCAGCAGCCCTGACCCTAATTCACCCCTCCACTTT,CASSPDPNSPLHF
once,TRBJ1-5,TRBV19,NA,TGTGCCAGTAGTAGAACTCAGAGCAATCAGCCCCAGCATTTT,CASSRTQSNQPQHF
NA,TRBJ1-6,TRBV27,NA,TGTGCCAGCAGTTTATGGGGTAGGCATTCACCCCTCCACTTT,CASSLWGRHSPLHF
NA,TRBJ2-1,TRBV5-1,TRBD1,TGCGCCAGCAGCTTCACCGGGACAGACTACAATGAGCAGTTCTTC,CASSFTGTDYNEQFF
NA,TRBJ2-7,TRBV18,TRBD1,TGTGCCAGCTCACCGGACAGGGGGCACTACGAGCAGTACTTC,CASSPDRGHYEQYF
NA,TRBJ1-3,TRBV7-9,NA,TGTGCCAGCAGCATAAGTGGAAACACCATATATTTT,CASSISGNTIYF
NA,TRBJ2-6,TRBV3-1/TRBV3-2,NA,TGTGCCAGCAGCCTCAGGTTCCTCTCTGGGGCCAACGTCCTGACTTTC,CASSLRFLSGANVLTF
NA,TRBJ2-2,TRBV6-6,TRBD2,TGTGCCATTCCTAGCGGGGGGGCCTCCGGGGAGCTGTTTTTT,CAIPSGGASGELFF
few,TRBJ1-1,TRBV3-1/TRBV3-2,NA,TGTGCCAGCAGCTCCTTCCTGAACACTGAAGCTTTCTTT,CASSSFLNTEAFF
NA,TRBJ2-5,TRBV7-9,TRBD2,TGTGCCAGCAGCTTAATAGCGGGAGTGGCAGAGACCCAGTACTTC,CASSLIAGVAETQYF
NA,TRBJ2-3,TRBV7-9,NA,TGTGCCAGCAGCCTAAAAGATACGCAGTATTTT,CASSLKDTQYF
NA,TRBJ2-1,TRBV25-1,TRBD2,TGTGCCAGCAGTGAATTCAGCGGGAACTACAATGAGCAGTTCTTC,CASSEFSGNYNEQFF
NA,TRBJ2-7,TRBV11-2,NA,TGTGCCAGCAGCTTATGGGGGAGCGAGCAGTACTTC,CASSLWGSEQYF
NA,TRBJ1-6,TRBV19,NA,TGTGCCAGTAGTATGCGGAATTCACCCCTCCACTTT,CASSMRNSPLHF
NA,TRBJ1-1,TRBV30,NA,TGTGCCTGGAGTGTACTCGGGGGATCGGACACTGAAGCTTTCTTT,CAWSVLGGSDTEAFF
NA,TRBJ1-2,TRBV5-5,TRBD1,TGTGCCAGCGTACAGTCAGGGGGCATTAACTATGGCTACACCTTC,CASVQSGGINYGYTF
NA,TRBJ1-4,TRBV7-6,NA,TGTGCCAGCAGCTTAGGACCTGGGTGGAGTGAAAAACTGTTTTTT,CASSLGPGWSEKLFF
NA,TRBJ2-5,TRBV19,NA,TGTGCCAGTAGTATCAGGGGTGGAAGAGAGACCCAGTACTTC,CASSIRGGRETQYF
NA,TRBJ1-5,TRBV19,NA,TGTGCCAGTAGTATCGGGGCAGGGTCTGTGCAGCCCCAGCATTTT,CASSIGAGSVQPQHF
NA,TRBJ1-2,TRBV19,NA,TGTGCCAGTAGAGAAAGAGGGGTAGACGGCTACACCTTC,CASRERGVDGYTF
NA,TRBJ2-6,TRBV12-5,NA,TGTGCTAGTGGCACCGGATGGAGTGCTAACTCTGGGGCCAACGTCCTGACTTTC,CASGTGWSANSGANVLTF
NA,TRBJ1-5,TRBV6-2/TRBV6-3,TRBD1,TGTGCCAGCAGTTCAGGGACAGTCCAATCAACCCAGCATTTT,CASSSGTVQSTQHF
NA,TRBJ2-1,TRBV4-2,TRBD2,TGTGCCAGCAGCCAAACCGGGACTAGCGGGGGCACCAATGAGCAGTTCTTC,CASSQTGTSGGTNEQFF